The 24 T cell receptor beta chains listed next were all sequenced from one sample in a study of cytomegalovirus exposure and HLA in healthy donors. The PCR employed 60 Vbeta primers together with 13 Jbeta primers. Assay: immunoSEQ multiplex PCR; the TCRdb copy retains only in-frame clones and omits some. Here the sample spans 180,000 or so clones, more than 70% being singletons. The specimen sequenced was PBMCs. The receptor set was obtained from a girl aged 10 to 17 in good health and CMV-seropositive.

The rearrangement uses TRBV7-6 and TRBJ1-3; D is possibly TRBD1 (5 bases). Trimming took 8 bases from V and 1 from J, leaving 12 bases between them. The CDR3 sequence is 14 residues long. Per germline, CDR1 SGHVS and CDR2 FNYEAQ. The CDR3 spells CASARGTSGNTIYF. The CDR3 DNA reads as TGTGCCAGCGCTCGGGGGACTTCTGGAAACACCATATATTTT.

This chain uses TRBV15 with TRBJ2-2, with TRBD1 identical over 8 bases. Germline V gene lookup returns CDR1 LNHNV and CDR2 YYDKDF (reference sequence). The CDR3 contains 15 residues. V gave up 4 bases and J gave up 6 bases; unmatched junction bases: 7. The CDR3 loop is CATSTRQGSSGELFF. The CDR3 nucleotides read TGTGCCACCAGCACTCGACAGGGGAGCTCCGGGGAGCTGTTTTTT.

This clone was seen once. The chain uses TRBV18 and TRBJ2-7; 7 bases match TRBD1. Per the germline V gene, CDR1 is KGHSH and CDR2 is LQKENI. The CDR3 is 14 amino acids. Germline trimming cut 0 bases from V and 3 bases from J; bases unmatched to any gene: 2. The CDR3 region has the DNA TGTGCCAGCTCACCACCGACAGGGCTCTACGAGCAGTACTTC. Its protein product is CASSPPTGLYEQYF.

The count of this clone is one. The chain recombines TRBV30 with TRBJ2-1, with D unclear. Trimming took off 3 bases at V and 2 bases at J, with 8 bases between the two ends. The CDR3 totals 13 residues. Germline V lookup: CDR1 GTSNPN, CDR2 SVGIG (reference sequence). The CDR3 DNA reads TGTGCCTGGAGACCGACTCCCTACAATGAGCAGTTCTTC. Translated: CAWRPTPYNEQFF.

The CDR3 is CASRGTYSYEQYF. CDR3 in DNA: TGTGCCAGCAGAGGGACTTACTCCTACGAGCAGTACTTC. The rearrangement uses TRBV27 and TRBJ2-7, with D possibly TRBD2 on 6 matching bases. Per germline, CDR1 MNHEY and CDR2 SMNVEV (reference sequence). The CDR3 loop spans 13 amino acids. V was trimmed by 6 bases and J by 0 bases, leaving 9 bases between them.

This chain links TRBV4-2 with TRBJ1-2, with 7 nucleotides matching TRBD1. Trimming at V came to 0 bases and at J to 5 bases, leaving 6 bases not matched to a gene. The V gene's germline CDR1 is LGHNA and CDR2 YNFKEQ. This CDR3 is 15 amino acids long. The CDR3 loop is CASSQEGTDHYGYTF. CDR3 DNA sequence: TGTGCCAGCAGCCAAGAGGGGACAGATCATTATGGCTACACCTTC.

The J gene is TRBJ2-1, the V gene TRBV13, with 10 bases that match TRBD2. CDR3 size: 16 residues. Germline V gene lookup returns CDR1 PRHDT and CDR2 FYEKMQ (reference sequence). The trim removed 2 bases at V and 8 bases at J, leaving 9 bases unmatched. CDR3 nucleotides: TGTGCCAGCAGCTTATCAGCGGGAGGGACGCTCGATGAGCAGTTCTTC. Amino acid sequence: CASSLSAGGTLDEQFF.

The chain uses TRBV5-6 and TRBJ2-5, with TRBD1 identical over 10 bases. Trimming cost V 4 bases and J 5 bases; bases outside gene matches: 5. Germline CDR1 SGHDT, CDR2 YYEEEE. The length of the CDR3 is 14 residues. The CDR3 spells CASSTGQGHETQYF. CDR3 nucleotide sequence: TGTGCCAGCAGCACGGGACAGGGGCATGAGACCCAGTACTTC.

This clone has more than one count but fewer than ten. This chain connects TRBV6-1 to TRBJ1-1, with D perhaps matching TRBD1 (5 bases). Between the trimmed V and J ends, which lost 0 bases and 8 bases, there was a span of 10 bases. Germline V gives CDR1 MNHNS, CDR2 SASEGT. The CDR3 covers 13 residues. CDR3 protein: CASSEASSGEAFF. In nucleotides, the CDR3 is TGTGCCAGCAGTGAAGCGTCGTCAGGGGAAGCTTTCTTT.

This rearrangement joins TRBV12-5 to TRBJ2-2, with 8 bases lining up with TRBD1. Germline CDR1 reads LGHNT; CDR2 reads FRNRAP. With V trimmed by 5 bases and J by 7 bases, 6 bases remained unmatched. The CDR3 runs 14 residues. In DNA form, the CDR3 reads TGTGCTAGTGGTGATCGGACAGGGTACGGGGAGCTGTTTTTT. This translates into CASGDRTGYGELFF. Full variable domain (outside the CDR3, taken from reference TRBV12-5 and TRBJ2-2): DARVTQTPRHKVTEMGQEVTMRCQPILGHNTVFWYRQTMMQGLELLAYFRNRAPLDDSGMPKDRFSAEMPDATLATLKIQPSEPRDSAVYFCASGDRTGYGELFFGEGSRLTVL.

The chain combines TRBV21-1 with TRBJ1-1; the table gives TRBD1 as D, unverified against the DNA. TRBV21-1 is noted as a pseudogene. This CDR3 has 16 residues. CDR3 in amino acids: CASSNRRDRGNTEAFF. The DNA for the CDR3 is TGTGCCAGCAGCAACCGTAGGGACAGGGGCAATACTGAAGCTTTCTTT.

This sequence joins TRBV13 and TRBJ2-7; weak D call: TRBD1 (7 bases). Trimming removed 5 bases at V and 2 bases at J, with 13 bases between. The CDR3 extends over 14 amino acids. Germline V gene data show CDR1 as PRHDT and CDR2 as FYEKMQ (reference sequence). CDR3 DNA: TGTGCCAGCAGCCGCGGGACAGAAGCCTACGAGCAGTACTTC. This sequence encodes CASSRGTEAYEQYF. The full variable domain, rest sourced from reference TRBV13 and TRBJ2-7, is AAGVIQSPRHLIKEKRETATLKCYPIPRHDTVYWYQQGPGQDPQFLISFYEKMQSDKGSIPDRFSAQQFSDYHSELNMSSLELGDSALYFCASSRGTEAYEQYFGPGTRLTVT.

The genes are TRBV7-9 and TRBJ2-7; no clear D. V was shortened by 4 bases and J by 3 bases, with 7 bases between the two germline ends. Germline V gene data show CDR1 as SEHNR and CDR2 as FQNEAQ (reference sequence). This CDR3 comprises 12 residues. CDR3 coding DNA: TGTGCCAGCAGCTCGGTTTACTACGAGCAGTACTTC. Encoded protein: CASSSVYYEQYF.

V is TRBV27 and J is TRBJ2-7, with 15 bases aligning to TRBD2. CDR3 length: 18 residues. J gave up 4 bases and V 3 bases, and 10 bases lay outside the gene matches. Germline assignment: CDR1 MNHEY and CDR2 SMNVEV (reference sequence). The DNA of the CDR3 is TGTGCCAGCAGTTTGTCGGGACTAGCGGGAGGTTCCTTTTACGAGCAGTACTTC. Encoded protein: CASSLSGLAGGSFYEQYF.

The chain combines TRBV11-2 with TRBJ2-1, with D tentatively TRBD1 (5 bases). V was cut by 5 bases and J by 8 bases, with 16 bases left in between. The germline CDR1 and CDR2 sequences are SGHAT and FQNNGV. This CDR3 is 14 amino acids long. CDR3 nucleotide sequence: TGTGCCAGCAGCCCGAAGGACGGCAGGGATGAGCAGTTCTTC. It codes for CASSPKDGRDEQFF. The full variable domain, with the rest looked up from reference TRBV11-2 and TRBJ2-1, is EAGVAQSPRYKIIEKRQSVAFWCNPISGHATLYWYQQILGQGPKLLIQFQNNGVVDDSQLPKDRFSAERLKGVDSTLKIQPAKLEDSAVYLCASSPKDGRDEQFFGPGTRLTVL.

In DNA form, the CDR3 reads TGCGCCAGCAGCTTGGAGGGCAGGGGACATTATAGCTCCTACGAGCAGTACTTC. Protein product: CASSLEGRGHYSSYEQYF. The V gene is TRBV5-1, the J gene TRBJ2-7; a possible D gene is TRBD1 (6 bases). The V gene's germline CDR1 is SGHRS and CDR2 YFSETQ. Trimming cost V 0 bases and J 0 bases, with 19 bases left between them. The length of the CDR3 is 18 residues. The entire variable domain, with the rest obtained from reference TRBV5-1 and TRBJ2-7, is as follows: KAGVTQTPRYLIKTRGQQVTLSCSPISGHRSVSWYQQTPGQGLQFLFEYFSETQRNKGNFPGRFSGRQFSNSRSEMNVSTLELGDSALYLCASSLEGRGHYSSYEQYFGPGTRLTVT.

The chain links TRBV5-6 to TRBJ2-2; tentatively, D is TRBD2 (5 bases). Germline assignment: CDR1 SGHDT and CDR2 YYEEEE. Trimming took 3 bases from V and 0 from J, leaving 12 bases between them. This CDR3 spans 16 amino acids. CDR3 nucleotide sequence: TGTGCCAGCAGCTGGGCGTGGAGGTCGAACACCGGGGAGCTGTTTTTT. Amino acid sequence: CASSWAWRSNTGELFF.

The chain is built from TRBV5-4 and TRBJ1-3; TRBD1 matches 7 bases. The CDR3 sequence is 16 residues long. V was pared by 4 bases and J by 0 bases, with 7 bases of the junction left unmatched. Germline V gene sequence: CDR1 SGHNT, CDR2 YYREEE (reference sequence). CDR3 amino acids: CASSPEGQSSGNTIYF. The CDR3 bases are TGTGCCAGCAGCCCGGAGGGACAGAGCTCTGGAAACACCATATATTTT.

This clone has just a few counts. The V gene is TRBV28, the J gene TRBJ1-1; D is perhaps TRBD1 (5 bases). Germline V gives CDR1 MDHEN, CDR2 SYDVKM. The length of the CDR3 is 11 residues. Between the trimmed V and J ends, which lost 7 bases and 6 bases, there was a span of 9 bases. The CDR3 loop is CASTQGPEAFF. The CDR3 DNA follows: TGTGCCAGCACTCAGGGCCCTGAAGCTTTCTTT.

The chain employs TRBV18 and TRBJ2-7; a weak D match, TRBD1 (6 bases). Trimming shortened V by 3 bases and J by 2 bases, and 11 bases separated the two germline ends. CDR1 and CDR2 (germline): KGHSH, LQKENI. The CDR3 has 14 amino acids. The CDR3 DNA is TGTGCCAGCTCACCCGACAGGTCAACCTACGAGCAGTACTTC. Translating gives CASSPDRSTYEQYF.

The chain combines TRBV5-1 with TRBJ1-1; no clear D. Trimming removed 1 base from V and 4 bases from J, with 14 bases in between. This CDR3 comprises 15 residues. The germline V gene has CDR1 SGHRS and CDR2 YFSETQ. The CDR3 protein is CASSLSLAWGTEAFF. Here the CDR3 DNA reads TGCGCCAGCAGCTTGAGTTTAGCGTGGGGCACTGAAGCTTTCTTT.

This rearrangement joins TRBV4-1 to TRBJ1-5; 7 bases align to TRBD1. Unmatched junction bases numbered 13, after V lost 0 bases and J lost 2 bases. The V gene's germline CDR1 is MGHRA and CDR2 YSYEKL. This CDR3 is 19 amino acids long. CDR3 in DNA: TGCGCCAGCAGCCAAGATAGAGGGGGCCCACCGGAGGGCAATCAGCCCCAGCATTTT. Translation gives CASSQDRGGPPEGNQPQHF.

The CDR3 is CASSSPGQGGGNTIYF. The CDR3 coding sequence is TGTGCCAGCAGTTCCCCCGGACAGGGAGGGGGAAACACCATATATTTT. The chain employs TRBV28 and TRBJ1-3, with 8 bases fitting TRBD1. Germline CDR1 and CDR2: MDHEN and SYDVKM. The CDR3 runs to 16 residues. With 4 bases clipped from V and 4 bases from J, the junction kept 9 bases outside the gene matches.

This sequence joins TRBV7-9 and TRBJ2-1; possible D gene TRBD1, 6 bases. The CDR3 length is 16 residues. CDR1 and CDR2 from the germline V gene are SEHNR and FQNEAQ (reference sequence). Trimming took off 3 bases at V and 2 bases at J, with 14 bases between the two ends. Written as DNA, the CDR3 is TGTGCCAGCAGCTTCCACAGGGACCCCCCCTACAATGAGCAGTTCTTC. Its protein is CASSFHRDPPYNEQFF.